The 18 T cell receptor beta chains below come from one sample, sequenced in a study of T-cell reconstitution after alpha-beta-depleted transplantation in children. Unique molecular identifiers featured in how the TCRbeta library was prepared. TCRdb independently ran MiXCR on the PCR reads; one entry per CDR3 protein. Of approximately 350,000 distinct CDR3 sequences detected, 13% appear once; the ten largest clones hold approximately 4.3%. Sequencing was performed on PBMCs, taken from the stem cell graft. These TCRs come from a human donor who donated a stem cell graft to a child with Fanconi anemia.

As regards this clonotype: The junction departs from the called germline gene at one end, perhaps through a read error. The V call is TRBV18, the J call TRBJ2-2; the D gene is possibly TRBD2 (5 bases). Per germline, CDR1 KGHSH and CDR2 LQKENI. The CDR3 loop spans 17 amino acids. The CDR3 region is CASSPLQPERGTGELFF. The DNA of the CDR3 is TGTGCCAGCTCCCCACTCCAGCCTGAACGGGGAACCGGGGAGCTGTTTTTT.

This clonotype was observed a few times. V usage is TRBV4-3 and J usage is TRBJ1-1; tentatively, D is TRBD1 (6 bases). The CDR3 has 17 amino acids. Per the germline V gene, CDR1 is LGHNA and CDR2 is YSLEER. Trimming took 7 bases from V and 2 from J, leaving 23 bases between them. Here the CDR3 DNA reads TGCGCCAGCACAATTATCCGCGGGAACAGGGTAAACACTGAAGCTTTCTTT. This codes for CASTIIRGNRVNTEAFF.

There are a few counts of this clonotype. This chain connects TRBV7-9 to TRBJ2-3; TRBD1 is a possible D gene (7 bases). Trimming left V 3 bases short and J 2 bases short, with 15 bases between. The germline V gene has CDR1 SEHNR and CDR2 FQNEAQ (reference sequence). The CDR3 spans 16 residues. CDR3 DNA: TGTGCCAGCAGCTTTTTTGACAGGGAGGACACAGATACGCAGTATTTT. Residues: CASSFFDREDTDTQYF.

This clonotype was seen once. The chain is built from TRBV7-2 and TRBJ1-1; D may be TRBD1 (5 bases). CDR3 size: 13 residues. The V end was cut by 5 bases, the J end by 1 base, with 8 bases between. CDR1 is SGHTA and CDR2 is FQGNSA in the germline V gene. CDR3 DNA sequence: TGTGCCAGCAGCAACAGGAGGAACACTGAAGCTTTCTTT. Translating it yields CASSNRRNTEAFF.

This clonotype was counted only a few times. The chain uses TRBV5-6 and TRBJ2-7, with D possibly matching TRBD2 (8 bases). Germline loops: CDR1 SGHDT, CDR2 YYEEEE. Trimming took off 4 bases at V and 3 bases at J, with 14 bases between the two ends. The CDR3 is 14 amino acids. The CDR3 here is CASSRGGQIYEQYF. CDR3 in DNA: TGTGCCAGCAGCCGGGGGGGACAGATCTACGAGCAGTACTTC. Looking up the rest from reference TRBV5-6 and TRBJ2-7 gives the full variable domain: DAGVTQSPTHLIKTRGQQVTLRCSPKSGHDTVSWYQQALGQGPQFIFQYYEEEERQRGNFPDRFSGHQFPNYSSELNVNALLLGDSALYLCASSRGGQIYEQYFGPGTRLTVT.

The chain has TRBV28 and TRBJ2-7; a possible D gene is TRBD2 (7 bases). V lost 5 bases to trimming and J lost 4 bases, with 21 bases between them. Germline V lookup: CDR1 MDHEN, CDR2 SYDVKM. This CDR3 region has 16 residues. Here the CDR3 reads CASSQGGQRGLYEQYV. CDR3 bases: TGTGCCAGCAGTCAGGGTGGACAGCGGGGCTTGTACGAGCAGTACGTC.

The table lists this clonotype with a few counts. This rearrangement joins TRBV20-1 to TRBJ1-6; no definite D call. Trimming took off 6 bases at V and 0 bases at J, with 12 bases between the two ends. Germline loops: CDR1 DFQATT, CDR2 SNEGSKA (reference sequence). The CDR3 covers 15 residues. CDR3 residues: CSAIHAGSYNSPLHF. DNA for the CDR3: TGCAGTGCCATACACGCCGGCTCCTATAATTCACCCCTCCACTTT.

This clonotype was found many times. The DNA for the CDR3 is TGCAGTGCTAAAAAGGATTCCTCTGGGGCCAACGTCCTGACTTTC. Its translation: CSAKKDSSGANVLTF. V is TRBV20-1 and J is TRBJ2-6; D not certain. In germline, CDR1 is DFQATT, CDR2 SNEGSKA (reference sequence). The CDR3 loop spans 15 amino acids. Trimming removed 4 bases from V and 0 bases from J, with 10 bases in between.

The rearrangement links TRBV6-5 to TRBJ2-7; the D gene is possibly TRBD2 (7 bases). V was clipped by 8 bases and J by 7 bases, with 15 bases between them. Germline V gives CDR1 MNHEY, CDR2 SVGAGI. The length of the CDR3 is 12 residues. The CDR3 loop reads CASGGGLGEQYF. The CDR3 nucleotides read TGTGCCAGCGGGGGGGGCCTGGGAGAGCAGTACTTC.

This clonotype has a handful of counts. The V gene is TRBV5-1, the J gene TRBJ2-3; D might be TRBD2 (5 bases). Trimming shortened V by 0 bases and J by 2 bases, and 25 bases separated the two germline ends. The germline V gene encodes CDR1 SGHRS and CDR2 YFSETQ. The CDR3 runs 20 residues. The CDR3 spells CASSLGLAAPGSALTDTQYF. CDR3 DNA sequence: TGCGCCAGCAGCTTGGGGCTAGCCGCGCCAGGCTCCGCACTCACAGATACGCAGTATTTT. Complete variable domain (other parts from reference TRBV5-1 and TRBJ2-3): KAGVTQTPRYLIKTRGQQVTLSCSPISGHRSVSWYQQTPGQGLQFLFEYFSETQRNKGNFPGRFSGRQFSNSRSEMNVSTLELGDSALYLCASSLGLAAPGSALTDTQYFGPGTRLTVL.

This clonotype showed up just a few times. CDR3 DNA: TGCAGCGTGGCCCCGGCTAGCGGTTACTCTGGGGCCAACGTCCTGACTTTC. Translated, it gives CSVAPASGYSGANVLTF. This chain connects TRBV29-1 to TRBJ2-6; 7 positions agree with TRBD2. Losses at the gene ends were 6 bases for V and 0 bases for J; bases not matched to a gene: 11. Germline-derived CDR1 and CDR2 are SQVTM and ANQGSEA. The CDR3 has 17 residues. Full variable domain (remainder filled in from reference TRBV29-1 and TRBJ2-6): SAVISQKPSRDICQRGTSLTIQCQVDSQVTMMFWYRQQPGQSLTLIATANQGSEATYESGFVIDKFPISRPNLTFSTLTVSNMSPEDSSIYLCSVAPASGYSGANVLTFGAGSRLTVL.

This clonotype has only a few counts. The rearrangement joins TRBV5-1 to TRBJ2-3; no definite D call. The ends were cut back, 2 bases at V and 0 bases at J, with 13 bases in the middle. CDR3 size: 16 residues. Germline lookup yields CDR1 SGHRS and CDR2 YFSETQ. The CDR3 DNA reads TGCGCCAGCAGCTTACCCGACATATCTAGCACAGATACGCAGTATTTT. The encoded protein is CASSLPDISSTDTQYF. Complete variable domain (other parts from reference TRBV5-1 and TRBJ2-3): KAGVTQTPRYLIKTRGQQVTLSCSPISGHRSVSWYQQTPGQGLQFLFEYFSETQRNKGNFPGRFSGRQFSNSRSEMNVSTLELGDSALYLCASSLPDISSTDTQYFGPGTRLTVL.

J is TRBJ1-5 and V is TRBV6-1; D remains ambiguous. V was shortened by 3 bases and J by 1 base, with 13 bases between the two germline ends. The CDR3 is made up of 16 amino acids. CDR1 and CDR2 (germline): MNHNS, SASEGT. The CDR3 nucleotides are TGTGCCAGCAGTGATGAGGTAGGATCAAGCAATCAGCCCCAGCATTTT. It codes for CASSDEVGSSNQPQHF.

This clonotype occurred many times. This rearrangement joins TRBV6-5 to TRBJ1-3; no firm D call. CDR1 and CDR2 from the germline V gene are MNHEY and SVGAGI. Trimming took off 2 bases at V and 2 bases at J, with 7 bases between the two ends. The CDR3 is 14 amino acids. CDR3 bases: TGTGCCAGCAGTTACGGTGGGACTGGAAACACCATATATTTT. Its protein is CASSYGGTGNTIYF.

This clonotype was recorded at least ten times. This chain links TRBV29-1 with TRBJ2-5; 7 bases are shared with TRBD1. Germline assignment: CDR1 SQVTM and CDR2 ANQGSEA. The junction had 6 bases not matched to a gene; V was cut back by 3 bases and J by 5 bases. The CDR3 sequence is 13 residues long. Here the CDR3 reads CSVDSGGVETQYF. In nucleotides, the CDR3 is TGCAGCGTTGATTCAGGGGGAGTGGAGACCCAGTACTTC.

The chain combines TRBV5-1 with TRBJ2-5, with a tentative D call TRBD1 (5 bases). CDR3 length: 14 residues. Trimming cost V 5 bases and J 3 bases, with 14 bases left between them. Germline V gives CDR1 SGHRS, CDR2 YFSETQ. The CDR3 coding sequence is TGCGCCAGCAGTTACGCGGACACCGAAGAGACCCAGTACTTC. As protein: CASSYADTEETQYF.

The chain employs TRBV6-5 and TRBJ2-5, with 7 bases aligning to TRBD2. The CDR3 contains 12 residues. With V trimmed by 8 bases and J by 3 bases, 3 bases remained unmatched. Looked up from germline, CDR1 is MNHEY and CDR2 is SVGAGI. The CDR3 here is CASRAGEETQYF. DNA of the CDR3: TGTGCCAGCCGGGCGGGGGAAGAGACCCAGTACTTC.

V gene TRBV18 combines with J gene TRBJ2-7; 7 bases are a match to TRBD1. The CDR3 contains 14 residues. Germline V CDR1 and CDR2: KGHSH, LQKENI. V lost 2 bases, J lost 2 bases, and 3 bases stayed unmatched. CDR3 bases: TGTGCCAGCTCACCATCGGGACAGCCCTACGAGCAGTACTTC. This encodes CASSPSGQPYEQYF.